The 10 T cell receptor beta chains listed next were all sequenced from one sample in a study of T cell responses to AZD1222 COVID-19 vaccine (dated by TCRdb to about 2021). Per the publication, the time point label means: baseline before first vaccination. Library preparation used the immunoSEQ multiplex PCR assay. TCRdb retrieved this table from immuneACCESS and kept in-frame rearrangements only. Not all clones are present; in checked studies, unresolved V genes account for under half, and no reason is known for the remainder. The sample profile shows about 120,000 clones; over 75% of them were found once. Approximately 3.5% of the sample is held by the ten biggest clonotypes. The material was peripheral blood, obtained on day 0 of AZD1222 vaccination. These receptors were taken from an adult in good health.

This chain links TRBV9 with TRBJ2-6, with D perhaps TRBD1 or TRBD2 (5 bases each). The CDR3 consists of 16 residues. Germline CDR1 SGDLS, CDR2 YYNGEE. The V gene lost 4 bases and the J gene lost 4 bases, with 15 bases spanning the gap. CDR3 coding DNA: TGTGCCAGCAGCAGGAGGCAGGGCGCCGGGGCCAACGTCCTGACTTTC. The encoded protein is CASSRRQGAGANVLTF.

CDR3 sequence: CASSSHVRSNYQPQHF. CDR3 in DNA: TGTGCCAGCAGCTCCCATGTCCGAAGCAATTATCAGCCCCAGCATTTT. The chain is built from TRBV5-6 and TRBJ1-5; D gene unclear. CDR1 SGHDT and CDR2 YYEEEE come from the germline V gene. CDR3 length equals 16 residues. Trimming took 3 bases from V and 5 from J, leaving 18 bases between them.

The rearrangement joins TRBV6-4 to TRBJ2-1, with 16 bases fitting TRBD2. V lost 0 bases to trimming and J lost 6 bases; unmatched junction nucleotides: 8. This CDR3 contains 19 residues. Looked up from germline, CDR1 is MRHNA and CDR2 is SNTAGT. CDR3 DNA sequence: TGTGCCAGCAGTGACTCCCCGGGACTAGCGGGGGGGCGAATCAATGAGCAGTTCTTC. It yields the protein CASSDSPGLAGGRINEQFF.

The genes are TRBV7-8 and TRBJ2-1, with 10 bases identical to TRBD2. Germline V lookup: CDR1 SGHVS, CDR2 FQNEAQ. The CDR3 has 15 amino acids. J lost 5 bases, V lost 3 bases, and 4 bases had no gene match. DNA of the CDR3: TGTGCCAGCAGCTTCGGACTAGCGGCTGACAATGAGCAGTTCTTC. Translation: CASSFGLAADNEQFF.

This clone occurred a few times. This chain joins TRBV7-9 and TRBJ1-2; D not resolved. From germline, CDR1 is SEHNR and CDR2 FQNEAQ (reference sequence). The CDR3 has 12 residues. The germline V and J ends were trimmed by 4 bases and 6 bases, with 9 bases remaining between them. CDR3 loop: CASSSRGDGYTF. In DNA form, the CDR3 reads TGTGCCAGCAGCTCCCGCGGGGATGGCTACACCTTC.

This clone was seen only a few times. The rearrangement joins TRBV2 to TRBJ1-5, with TRBD1 identical over 7 bases. After removal of 1 base from V and 15 bases from J, the junction contained 9 bases not matched to a gene. Germline CDR1 and CDR2: SNHLY and FYNNEI. The CDR3 has 13 residues. CDR3 sequence: CASSEGPTGLRHF. The CDR3 DNA sequence: TGTGCCAGCAGTGAAGGGCCGACAGGGTTGAGGCATTTT.

The chain uses TRBV13 and TRBJ2-3; tentatively, D is TRBD2 (5 bases). V was trimmed by 5 bases and J by 6 bases, leaving 12 bases between them. The CDR3 spans 13 residues. Looked up from germline, CDR1 is PRHDT and CDR2 is FYEKMQ (reference sequence). The CDR3 DNA is TGTGCCAGCAGCGCAAAGAGGGCGGATACGCAGTATTTT. As protein: CASSAKRADTQYF.

This clone appeared once. V gene TRBV7-2 combines with J gene TRBJ1-2; 11 bases align to TRBD1. The germline V gene encodes CDR1 SGHTA and CDR2 FQGNSA. V gave up 5 bases and J gave up 6 bases; unmatched junction bases: 8. The CDR3 covers 15 residues. The CDR3 loop is CASSAGTGGSHGYTF. In DNA form, the CDR3 reads TGTGCCAGCAGCGCGGGGACAGGGGGAAGTCATGGCTACACCTTC. Full variable domain (rest looked up from reference TRBV7-2 and TRBJ1-2): GAGVSQSPSNKVTEKGKDVELRCDPISGHTALYWYRQSLGQGLEFLIYFQGNSAPDKSGLPSDRFSAERTGGSVSTLTIQRTQQEDSAVYLCASSAGTGGSHGYTFGSGTRLTVV.

The rearrangement uses TRBV6-2 or TRBV6-3 and TRBJ1-2; D gene uncertain. The CDR3 is 13 amino acids. Trimming shortened V by 5 bases and J by 4 bases, and 11 bases separated the two germline ends. Germline V gives CDR1 MNHEY, CDR2 SVGEGT. CDR3 sequence reads: CASSIETLYGYTF. CDR3 in DNA: TGTGCCAGCAGTATAGAGACCCTCTATGGCTACACCTTC.

The chain couples TRBV19 to TRBJ1-5; 7 bases match TRBD1. The V gene's germline CDR1 is LNHDA and CDR2 SQIVND (reference sequence). CDR3 length: 14 residues. Trimming took 4 bases from V and 4 from J; bases not matched to a gene: 4. The CDR3 nucleotides read TGTGCCAGTAGTACCCAGACAGGGAATCAGCCCCAGCATTTT. Its translation is CASSTQTGNQPQHF. The complete variable domain, with remaining parts taken from reference TRBV19 and TRBJ1-5, reads DGGITQSPKYLFRKEGQNVTLSCEQNLNHDAMYWYRQDPGQGLRLIYYSQIVNDFQKGDIAEGYSVSREKKESFPLTVTSAQKNPTAFYLCASSTQTGNQPQHFGDGTRLSIL.